This T cell receptor (beta chain) was captured in a study of blood T cell repertoires in COVID-19. Per germline, CDR1 GTSNPN and CDR2 SVGIG (reference sequence). V gave up 4 bases and J gave up 3 bases, with 16 bases separating them. This CDR3 is built from 14 residues. Per the original data handling: The assay estimated nucleated cells by amplifying reference gene primers. The assay was immunoSEQ multiplex PCR, and TCRdb's table has in-frame clones only and misses some. V and J calls and clone size are as listed in that table; D and trimming were resolved from the DNA. The sample consists of about 130,000 clones, roughly 80% of them appearing once.

The rearrangement links TRBV30 to TRBJ2-7; D possibly corresponds to TRBD2 (7 bases). This receptor was taken from a man aged 45 to 65 who had recovered from COVID-19. The sequencing sample was made of PBMCs or T cells enriched from blood (not recorded which). The CDR3: CAWTWGGGIYEQYF. Here the CDR3 DNA reads TGTGCCTGGACATGGGGAGGGGGTATCTACGAGCAGTACTTC. Filled out from reference TRBV30 and TRBJ2-7, the complete variable domain reads SQTIHQWPATLVQPVGSPLSLECTVEGTSNPNLYWYRQAAGRGLQLLFYSVGIGQISSEVPQNLSASRPQDRQFILSSKKLLLSDSGFYLCAWTWGGGIYEQYFGPGTRLTVT.